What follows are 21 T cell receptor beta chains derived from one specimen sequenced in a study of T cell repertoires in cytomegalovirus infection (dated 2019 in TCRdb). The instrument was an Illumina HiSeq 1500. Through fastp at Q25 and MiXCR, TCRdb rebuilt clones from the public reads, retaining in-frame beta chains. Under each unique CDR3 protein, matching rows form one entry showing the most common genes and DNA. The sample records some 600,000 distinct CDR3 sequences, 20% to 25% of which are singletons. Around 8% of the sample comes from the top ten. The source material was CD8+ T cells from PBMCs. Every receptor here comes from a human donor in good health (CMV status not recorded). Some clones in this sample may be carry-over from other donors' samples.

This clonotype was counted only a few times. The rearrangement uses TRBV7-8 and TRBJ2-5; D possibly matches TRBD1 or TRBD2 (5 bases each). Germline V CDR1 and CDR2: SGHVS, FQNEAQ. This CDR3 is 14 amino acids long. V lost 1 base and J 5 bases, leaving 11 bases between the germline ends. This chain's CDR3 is CASSLDMGVETQYF. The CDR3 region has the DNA TGTGCCAGCAGCTTAGACATGGGGGTGGAGACCCAGTACTTC.

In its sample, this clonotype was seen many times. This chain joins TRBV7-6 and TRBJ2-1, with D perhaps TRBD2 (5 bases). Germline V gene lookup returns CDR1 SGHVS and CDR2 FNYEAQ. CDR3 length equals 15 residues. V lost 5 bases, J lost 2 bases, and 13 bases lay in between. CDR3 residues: CASSPEDFPYNEQFF. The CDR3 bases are TGTGCCAGCAGCCCGGAGGACTTCCCCTACAATGAGCAGTTCTTC.

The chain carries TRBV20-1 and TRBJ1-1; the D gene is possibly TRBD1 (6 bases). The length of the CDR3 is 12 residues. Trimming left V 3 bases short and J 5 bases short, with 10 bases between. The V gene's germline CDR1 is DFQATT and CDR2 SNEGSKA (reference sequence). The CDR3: CSARGRGTEAFF. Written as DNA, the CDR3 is TGCAGTGCTAGGGGCAGGGGAACTGAAGCTTTCTTT.

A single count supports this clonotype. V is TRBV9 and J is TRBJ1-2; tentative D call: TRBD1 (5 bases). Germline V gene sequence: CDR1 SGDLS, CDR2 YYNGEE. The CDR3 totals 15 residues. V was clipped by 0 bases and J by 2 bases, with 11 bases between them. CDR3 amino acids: CASSVEWDLNYGYTF. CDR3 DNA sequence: TGTGCCAGCAGCGTAGAGTGGGACTTAAACTATGGCTACACCTTC.

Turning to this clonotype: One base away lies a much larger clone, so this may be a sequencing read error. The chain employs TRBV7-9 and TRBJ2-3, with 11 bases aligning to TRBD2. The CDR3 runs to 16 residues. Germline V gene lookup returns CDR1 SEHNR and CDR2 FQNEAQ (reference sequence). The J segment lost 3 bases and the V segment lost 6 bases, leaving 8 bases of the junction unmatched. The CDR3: CASRVTSGGWTDTQYF. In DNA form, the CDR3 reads TGTGCCAGCAGAGTCACTAGCGGGGGATGGACAGATACGCAGTATTTT.

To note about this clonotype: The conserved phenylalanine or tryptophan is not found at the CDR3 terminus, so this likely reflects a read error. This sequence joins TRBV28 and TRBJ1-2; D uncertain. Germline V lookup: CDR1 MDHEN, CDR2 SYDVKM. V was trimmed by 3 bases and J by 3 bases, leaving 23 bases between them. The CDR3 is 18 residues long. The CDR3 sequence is CASSFGPQGLPEDYGYTL. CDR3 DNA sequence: TGTGCCAGCAGTTTTGGGCCCCAAGGACTCCCAGAGGACTATGGCTACACCTTA.

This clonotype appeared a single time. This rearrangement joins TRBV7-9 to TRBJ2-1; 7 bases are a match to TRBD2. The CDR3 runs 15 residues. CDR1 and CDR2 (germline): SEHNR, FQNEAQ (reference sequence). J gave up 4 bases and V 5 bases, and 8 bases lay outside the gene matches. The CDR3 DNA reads TGTGCCAGCAGCCCCGCCGGAGCGGGGTACAATGAGCAGTTCTTC. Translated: CASSPAGAGYNEQFF.

CDR3 DNA sequence: TGTGCCAGCAAACAGCACACGAACACTGAAGCTTTCTTT. Protein: CASKQHTNTEAFF. The gene calls are TRBV5-5 and TRBJ1-1, with unresolved D. The CDR3 consists of 13 residues. V lost 6 bases and J 1 base, leaving 10 bases between the germline ends. CDR1 is SGHKS, CDR2 YYEKEE, per germline (reference sequence).

The CDR3 region has the DNA TGTGCCAGCAGTTTAGGTGGGACAGGGGGCCTCGAGCAGTACTTC. This codes for CASSLGGTGGLEQYF. The J gene is TRBJ2-7, the V gene TRBV27; 12 positions agree with TRBD1. In germline, CDR1 is MNHEY, CDR2 SMNVEV (reference sequence). V trimming: 2 bases; J trimming: 6 bases; junction bases outside the gene matches: 5. The CDR3 has 15 residues.

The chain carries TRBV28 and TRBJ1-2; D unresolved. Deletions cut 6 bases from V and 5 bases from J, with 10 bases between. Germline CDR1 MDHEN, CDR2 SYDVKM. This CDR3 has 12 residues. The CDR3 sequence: CASRPGAYGYTF. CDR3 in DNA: TGTGCCAGCAGGCCAGGAGCATATGGCTACACCTTC.

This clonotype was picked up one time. CDR3 loop: CATSEGDGWEQFF. The CDR3 region has the DNA TGTGCCACCAGTGAGGGGGACGGCTGGGAGCAGTTCTTC. The chain combines TRBV24-1 with TRBJ2-1; perhaps D is TRBD1 or TRBD2 (5 bases each). This CDR3 has 13 residues. Trimming removed 4 bases at V and 10 bases at J, with 13 bases between. Germline CDR1 and CDR2: KGHDR and SFDVKD.

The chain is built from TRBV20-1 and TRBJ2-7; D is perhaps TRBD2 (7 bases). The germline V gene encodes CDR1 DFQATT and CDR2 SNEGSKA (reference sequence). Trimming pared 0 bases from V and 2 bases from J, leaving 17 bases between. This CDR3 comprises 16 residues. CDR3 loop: CSARDLRGGFAYEQYF. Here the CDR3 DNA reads TGCAGTGCTAGAGATCTTCGCGGGGGCTTCGCCTACGAGCAGTACTTC.

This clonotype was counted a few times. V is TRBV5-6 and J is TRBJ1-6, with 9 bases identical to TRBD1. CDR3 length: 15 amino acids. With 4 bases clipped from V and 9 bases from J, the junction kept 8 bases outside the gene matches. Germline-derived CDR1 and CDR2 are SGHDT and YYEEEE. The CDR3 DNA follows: TGTGCCAGCAGCACGGGACAGGGTGTCGGTTCACCCCTCCACTTT. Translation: CASSTGQGVGSPLHF. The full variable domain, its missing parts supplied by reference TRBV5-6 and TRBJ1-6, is DAGVTQSPTHLIKTRGQQVTLRCSPKSGHDTVSWYQQALGQGPQFIFQYYEEEERQRGNFPDRFSGHQFPNYSSELNVNALLLGDSALYLCASSTGQGVGSPLHFGNGTRLTVT.

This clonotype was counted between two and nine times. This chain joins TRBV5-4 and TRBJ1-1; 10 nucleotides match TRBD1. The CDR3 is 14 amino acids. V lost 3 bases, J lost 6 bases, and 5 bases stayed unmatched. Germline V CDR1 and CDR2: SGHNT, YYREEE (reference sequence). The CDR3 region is CASSSGQGGAEAFF. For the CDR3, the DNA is TGTGCCAGCAGCTCAGGACAGGGGGGCGCTGAAGCTTTCTTT.

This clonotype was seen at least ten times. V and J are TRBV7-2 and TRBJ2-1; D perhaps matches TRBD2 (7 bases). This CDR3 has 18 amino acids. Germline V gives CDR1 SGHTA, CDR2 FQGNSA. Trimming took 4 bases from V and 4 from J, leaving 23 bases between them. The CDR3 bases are TGTGCCAGCAGCTCTTATGAAACTAGGGGGGGGCGATACAATGAGCAGTTCTTC. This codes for CASSSYETRGGRYNEQFF.

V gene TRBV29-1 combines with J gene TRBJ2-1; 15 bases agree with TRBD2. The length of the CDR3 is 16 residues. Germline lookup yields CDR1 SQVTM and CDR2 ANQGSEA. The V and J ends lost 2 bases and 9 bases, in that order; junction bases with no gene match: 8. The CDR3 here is CSVETWTSGGAIEQFF. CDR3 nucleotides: TGCAGCGTTGAAACTTGGACTAGCGGGGGGGCAATTGAGCAGTTCTTC.

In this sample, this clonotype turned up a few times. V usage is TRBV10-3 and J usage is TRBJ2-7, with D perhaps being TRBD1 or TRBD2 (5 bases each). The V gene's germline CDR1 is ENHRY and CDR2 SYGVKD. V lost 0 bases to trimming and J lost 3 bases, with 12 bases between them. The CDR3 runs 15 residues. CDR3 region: CAISESGDDYYEQYF. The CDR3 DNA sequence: TGTGCCATCAGTGAGTCGGGGGACGACTACTACGAGCAGTACTTC.

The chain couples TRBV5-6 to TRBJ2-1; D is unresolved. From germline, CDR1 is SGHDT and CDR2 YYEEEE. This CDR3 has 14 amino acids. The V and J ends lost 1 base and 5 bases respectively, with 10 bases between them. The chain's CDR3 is CASSLLPGHNEQFF. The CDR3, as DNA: TGTGCCAGCAGCTTGTTGCCGGGCCACAATGAGCAGTTCTTC.

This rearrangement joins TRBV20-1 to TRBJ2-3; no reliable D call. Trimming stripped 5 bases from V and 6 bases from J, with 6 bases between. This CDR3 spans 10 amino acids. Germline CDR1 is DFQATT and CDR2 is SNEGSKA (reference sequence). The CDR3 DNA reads TGCAGTGCTTTACATGATACGCAGTATTTT. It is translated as CSALHDTQYF.

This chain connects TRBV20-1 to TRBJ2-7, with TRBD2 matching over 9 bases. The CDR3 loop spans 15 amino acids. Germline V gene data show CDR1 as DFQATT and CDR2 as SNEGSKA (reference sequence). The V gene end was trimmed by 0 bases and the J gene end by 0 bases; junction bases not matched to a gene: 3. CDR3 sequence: CSARDRLAASYEQYV. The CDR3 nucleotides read TGCAGTGCTAGAGATAGACTAGCGGCCTCCTACGAGCAGTACGTC.

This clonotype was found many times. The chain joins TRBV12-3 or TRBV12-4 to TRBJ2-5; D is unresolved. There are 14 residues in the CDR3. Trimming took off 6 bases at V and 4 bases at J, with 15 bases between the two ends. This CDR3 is CASSSPAKRETQYF. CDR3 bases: TGTGCCAGCAGCTCCCCGGCTAAGAGAGAGACCCAGTACTTC.